This T cell receptor (beta chain) was captured by sequencing in a study of blood T cell repertoires in COVID-19. Overall study: Collection of acute and convalescent COVID-19 samples took place in the United States, Italy and Spain. In each case, the material was cDNA or gDNA derived from T cells, B-cell-depleted T cells, or PBMCs.

The V segment lost 6 bases and the J segment 0 bases; nucleotides outside the gene matches: 1. The CDR3 consists of 13 residues. Per the germline V gene, CDR1 is PRHDT and CDR2 is FYEKMQ (reference sequence). In the study's own analysis: Cell counts per sample came from amplifying reference gene primers. The repertoire was sequenced with immunoSEQ multiplex PCR; TCRdb's copy has only in-frame clones and lacks some. V, J and clone size derive from that table, while D and trimming were established from the DNA sequence. Found here are some 180,000 clones, 90% of them singletons; the top ten hold about 0.66%.

This sequence was found in a man aged 45-65 years with acute or convalescent COVID-19. The rearrangement uses TRBV13 and TRBJ2-5; 7 bases fit TRBD2. The material sequenced was peripheral blood. DNA of the CDR3: TGTGCCAGCAGGGGGGGGAACCAAGAGACCCAGTACTTC. This encodes CASRGGNQETQYF.